The T cell receptor (beta chain) described here comes from a study of T cell responses to AZD1222 COVID-19 vaccine. This CDR3 spans 16 amino acids. Germline V CDR1 and CDR2: LGHNA, YSLEER. Deletions cut 0 bases from V and 0 bases from J, with 6 bases between. For this clone: What it binds is unknown.

Here immunoSEQ multiplex PCR was the method, and the copy in TCRdb shows in-frame clones only, minus some. The sample lists about 140,000 clones; 85% to 95% were seen once. General observations from the study: Among AZD1222 vaccinees, only six or seven were seropositive at baseline. Reports indicate that nearly half of spike-specific TCRs are directed at unmutated variant regions. An increase in Spike-specific TCR breadth and depth was observed after two AZD1222 doses.

The clonotype was recovered from an adult in good health. The chain recombines TRBV4-3 with TRBJ1-6, with D perhaps TRBD1 (5 bases). Specimen: peripheral blood, collected on day 0 of AZD1222 vaccination. The CDR3 DNA reads TGCGCCAGCAGCCAAGATAGGGGCTCCTATAATTCACCCCTCCACTTT. It codes for CASSQDRGSYNSPLHF.